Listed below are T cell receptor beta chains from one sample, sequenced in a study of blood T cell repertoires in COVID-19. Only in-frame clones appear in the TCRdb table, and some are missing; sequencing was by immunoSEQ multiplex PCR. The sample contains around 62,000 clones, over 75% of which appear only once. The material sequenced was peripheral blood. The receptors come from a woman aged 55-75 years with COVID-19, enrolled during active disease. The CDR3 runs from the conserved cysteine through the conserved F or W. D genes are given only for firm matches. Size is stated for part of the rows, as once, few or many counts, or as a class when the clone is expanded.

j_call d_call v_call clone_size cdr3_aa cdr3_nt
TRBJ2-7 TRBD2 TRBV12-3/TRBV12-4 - CASTLRTSGEQYF TGTGCCAGCACCTTGAGGACTAGCGGCGAGCAGTACTTC
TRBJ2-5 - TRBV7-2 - CASSLGRYQETQYF TGTGCCAGCAGCTTAGGCAGATACCAAGAGACCCAGTACTTC
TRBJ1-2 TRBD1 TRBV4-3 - CASSKGDRVSGYTF TGCGCCAGCAGCAAAGGGGACAGGGTGTCTGGCTACACCTTC
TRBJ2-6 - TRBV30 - CAWSASLSGANVLTF TGTGCCTGGAGTGCCTCCCTTTCTGGGGCCAACGTCCTGACTTTC
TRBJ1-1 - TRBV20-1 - CSARGGSEAFF TGCAGTGCTAGAGGCGGCAGTGAAGCTTTCTTT
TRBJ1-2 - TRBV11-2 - CASSPGGGPRFYGYTF TGTGCCAGCAGCCCGGGGGGGGGTCCACGATTCTATGGCTACACCTTC
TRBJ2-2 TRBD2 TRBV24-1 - CATSDGAGVGNTGELFF TGTGCCACCAGTGATGGCGCGGGAGTGGGGAACACCGGGGAGCTGTTTTTT
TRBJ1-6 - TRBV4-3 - CASSQALTLGHSPLHF TGCGCCAGCAGCCAGGCTCTAACGCTGGGGCACTCACCCCTCCACTTT
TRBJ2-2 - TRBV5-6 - CASSLGGGELFF TGTGCCAGCAGCTTGGGAGGTGGGGAGCTGTTTTTT
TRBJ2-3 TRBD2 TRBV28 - CASSFIGLAGGRGTDTQYF TGTGCCAGCAGTTTTATTGGACTAGCGGGAGGGCGGGGCACAGATACGCAGTATTTT
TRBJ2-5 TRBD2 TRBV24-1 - CATRGAGEETQYF TGTGCCACCAGAGGAGCGGGAGAAGAGACCCAGTACTTC
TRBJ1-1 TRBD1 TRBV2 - CASRRGFGDTEAFF TGTGCCAGCCGCAGGGGGTTTGGGGACACTGAAGCTTTCTTT
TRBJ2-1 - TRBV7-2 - CASSYGTAYNEQFF TGTGCCAGCAGCTATGGGACTGCCTACAATGAGCAGTTCTTC
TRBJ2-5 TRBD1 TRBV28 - CASSSDPDRGETQYF TGTGCCAGCAGTTCAGATCCCGACAGGGGGGAGACCCAGTACTTC
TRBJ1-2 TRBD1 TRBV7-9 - CASSADRGPPNYGYTF TGTGCCAGCAGCGCGGACAGGGGGCCCCCTAACTATGGCTACACCTTC
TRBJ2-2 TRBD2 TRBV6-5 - CASSSPGTSVTGELFF TGTGCCAGCAGTTCCCCCGGGACTAGCGTTACCGGGGAGCTGTTTTTT
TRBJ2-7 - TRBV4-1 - CASSHTGEVYEQYF TGCGCCAGCAGCCACACAGGGGAGGTCTACGAGCAGTACTTC
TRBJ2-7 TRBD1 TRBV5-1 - CASSSPGTGSDYEQYF TGCGCCAGCAGCTCCCCAGGGACAGGCTCGGACTACGAGCAGTACTTC
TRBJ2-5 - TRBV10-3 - CAISEAPSRGQETQYF TGTGCCATCAGTGAAGCACCTTCCCGGGGCCAAGAGACCCAGTACTTC
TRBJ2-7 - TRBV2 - CASSEEIQGPEYF TGTGCCAGCAGTGAAGAAATCCAGGGGCCGGAGTACTTC
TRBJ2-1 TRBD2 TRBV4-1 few CASSREASGRGEQFF TGCGCCAGCAGCAGGGAGGCTAGCGGGAGGGGAGAGCAGTTCTTC
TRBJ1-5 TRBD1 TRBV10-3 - CAISEWSGGSNQPQHF TGTGCCATCAGTGAGTGGTCAGGGGGAAGCAATCAGCCCCAGCATTTT
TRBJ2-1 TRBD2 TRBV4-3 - CASSQDYGGEYNEQFF TGCGCCAGCAGCCAAGATTACGGGGGGGAGTACAATGAGCAGTTCTTC
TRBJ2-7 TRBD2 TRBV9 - CASSPGGSPYEQYF TGTGCCAGCAGCCCCGGGGGGAGCCCCTACGAGCAGTACTTC
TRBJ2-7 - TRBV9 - CASSVSLAQMHEQYF TGTGCCAGCAGCGTAAGTCTAGCGCAGATGCACGAGCAGTACTTC
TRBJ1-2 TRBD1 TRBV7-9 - CASNPSGQASYGYTF TGTGCCAGCAACCCCTCCGGACAGGCTAGCTATGGCTACACCTTC
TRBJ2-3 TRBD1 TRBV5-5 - CASSSTGGRGDTQYF TGTGCCAGCAGCTCGACAGGGGGCAGAGGAGATACGCAGTATTTT
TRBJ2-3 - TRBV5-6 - CASSRTGGYGTDTQYF TGTGCCAGCAGTCGGACAGGAGGGTATGGCACAGATACGCAGTATTTT
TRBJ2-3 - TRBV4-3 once CASSTGHPSTDTQYF TGCGCCAGCAGCACGGGACACCCGAGCACAGATACGCAGTATTTT
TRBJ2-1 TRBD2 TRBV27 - CASSILPGLAYEQFF TGTGCCAGCAGTATCTTACCGGGACTAGCCTATGAGCAGTTCTTC
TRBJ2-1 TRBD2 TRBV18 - CASSPLEAGWGEQFF TGTGCCAGCTCACCCTTGGAAGCGGGATGGGGTGAGCAGTTCTTC